This is a list of T cell receptor beta chains from one sample in a study of OX40 agonist ivuxolimab in advanced cancers. Clones were read by immunoSEQ multiplex PCR, and TCRdb kept only the in-frame ones, dropping some. Of tens of thousands of clones in the sample, 83% were seen once. The source was CD4+ or CD8+ T cells sorted from blood, collected in a trial of the OX40 agonist ivuxolimab. The source of these receptors is an adult with an advanced solid tumor such as melanoma, head and neck, liver or kidney cancer. Both conserved end residues are part of each CDR3. Each record gives: J gene, D gene, V gene, clone size, CDR3 DNA, CDR3 protein. A D gene is named only where the DNA matches it firmly. Rows give clone size only sometimes, using once, few, many, or a class for an expanded clone.

TRBJ2-1,.,TRBV19,once,TGTGCCAGTAGTCCCTTGATGGCGTACAATGAGCAGTTCTTC,CASSPLMAYNEQFF
TRBJ2-7,TRBD2,TRBV7-9,once,TGTGCCAGCAGCTTATTTGAAGGGCTAGCGGCACCCTACGAGCAGTACTTC,CASSLFEGLAAPYEQYF
TRBJ2-5,.,TRBV4-1,.,TGCGCCAGCAGCCACGACTCCGGGCAAGAGACCCAGTACTTC,CASSHDSGQETQYF
TRBJ2-7,TRBD1,TRBV6-6,.,TGTGCCAGCAGTTACGGGACAGGGGGCTTCGAGCAGTACTTC,CASSYGTGGFEQYF
TRBJ2-6,.,TRBV4-1,.,TGCGCCAGCAGCCAAGATAGGTCCGAAGGGGCCAACGTCCTGACTTTC,CASSQDRSEGANVLTF
TRBJ1-4,TRBD1,TRBV5-1,.,TGCGCCAGCAGCTTCACAGGGGGCGCTAATGAAAAACTGTTTTTT,CASSFTGGANEKLFF
TRBJ2-7,.,TRBV5-4,.,TGTGCCAGCAGCGGGGACCCCGGGAGCGCCTACGAGCAGTACTTC,CASSGDPGSAYEQYF
TRBJ2-1,.,TRBV15,.,TGTGCCACCAGCGATTGGACCCGGGCGAGGGGGGATGAGCAGTTCTTC,CATSDWTRARGDEQFF
TRBJ2-5,.,TRBV2,.,TGTGCCAGCAGGTCGGAAAGGAGAACTTACCAAGAGACCCAGTACTTC,CASRSERRTYQETQYF
TRBJ2-2,TRBD2,TRBV7-6,.,TGTGCCAGCAGCTTAGTTGCGGGGGTCAGCACCGGGGAGCTGTTTTTT,CASSLVAGVSTGELFF
TRBJ1-1,TRBD1,TRBV6-6,.,TGTGCCAGCGATCTCGGGACAGGCTTGTTAGCTGAAGCTTTCTTT,CASDLGTGLLAEAFF
TRBJ2-7,.,TRBV29-1,few,TGCAGCGTTCCCGGGCTAGGAGGGAACGAGCAGTACTTC,CSVPGLGGNEQYF
TRBJ1-2,.,TRBV7-3,.,TGTGCCAGCAGCCCGGGACTGCCGTATGGCTACACCTTC,CASSPGLPYGYTF
TRBJ2-1,TRBD2,TRBV5-6,.,TGTGCCAGCAGCTCCGGACTAGCCGGCTCCTACAATGAGCAGTTCTTC,CASSSGLAGSYNEQFF
TRBJ2-7,TRBD1,TRBV28,.,TGTGCCAGCAGTTTCCCCGACAGGGAGCCCGACGAGCAGTACTTC,CASSFPDREPDEQYF
TRBJ1-1,TRBD1,TRBV27,.,TGTGCCAGCAGTTTATCCGGGACAGGAACAATTTATGAAGCTTTCTTT,CASSLSGTGTIYEAFF
TRBJ2-1,.,TRBV12-5,.,TGTGCTAGTGGTTTCCATAAGGAGAGCGGGCAGTCCTACAATGAGCAGTTCTTC,CASGFHKESGQSYNEQFF
TRBJ2-1,.,TRBV5-6,once,TGTGCCAGCAGGGCCGAGACAGATGTGTTGGGATTTCAGTTCTTC,CASRAETDVLGFQFF
TRBJ2-1,.,TRBV9,.,TGTGCCAGCAGCGTAGAAGGGGGTCGGAACAATGAGCAGTTCTTC,CASSVEGGRNNEQFF
TRBJ2-7,TRBD1,TRBV19,.,TGTGCCAGTAGTATAGAACAGGGGGTTAGTTACGAGCAGTACTTC,CASSIEQGVSYEQYF
TRBJ2-7,TRBD2,TRBV5-4,.,TGTGCCAGCAGCTTGAGGGGACAGCTAGCGGGAGCCTCCTACGAGCAGTACTTC,CASSLRGQLAGASYEQYF
TRBJ1-2,TRBD1,TRBV27,.,TGTGCCAGCAGTTTCGCCGGACAGGGCCCGAATGGCTACACCTTC,CASSFAGQGPNGYTF
TRBJ1-1,.,TRBV13,.,TGTGCCAGCAGCTTAGGAAGGGGGTTGGTGAACACTGAAGCTTTCTTT,CASSLGRGLVNTEAFF
TRBJ2-7,.,TRBV6-6,once,TGTGCCAGCAGCCCCCCCGGGCGGGGATACGAGCAGTACTTC,CASSPPGRGYEQYF
TRBJ2-3,.,TRBV29-1,.,TGCAGCGTTGACTACGCAAGACTCACAGATACGCAGTATTTT,CSVDYARLTDTQYF
TRBJ1-5,.,TRBV10-1,.,TGCGCCAGCAGTGAGTCCGGTCAGCCCCAGCATTTT,CASSESGQPQHF
TRBJ1-3,.,TRBV11-3,few,TGTGCCAGCAGCTTAAGGGCCTCGGGAAACACCATATATTTT,CASSLRASGNTIYF
TRBJ2-7,.,TRBV5-8,.,TGTGCCAGCAGCGCTCGGACGGGTTTCTCCTACGAGCAGTACTTC,CASSARTGFSYEQYF
TRBJ2-1,TRBD2,TRBV4-1,.,TGCGCCAGCAGCCAAGGGTTTGGACTAGCGGGAGGAGATGAGCAGTTCTTC,CASSQGFGLAGGDEQFF
TRBJ1-1,TRBD1,TRBV6-1,.,TGTGCCAGCAGCTGGACAGGGGGCACTGAAGCTTTCTTT,CASSWTGGTEAFF
TRBJ2-1,.,TRBV9,few,TGTGCCAGCAGCGTACTGTCCTACGGCTCCTACAATGAGCAGTTCTTC,CASSVLSYGSYNEQFF
TRBJ2-3,.,TRBV9,.,TGTGCCAGCAGCCCCCCGGGACCCCAGGCTTATACGCAGTATTTT,CASSPPGPQAYTQYF
TRBJ2-7,TRBD1,TRBV7-9,.,TGTGCCAGCAGCCCACTTCCCGGGACAGGTTCCTACGAGCAGTACTTC,CASSPLPGTGSYEQYF
TRBJ1-1,.,TRBV30,.,TGTGCCTGGAGCGTCAGGGGAGTTCGGACTGAAGCTTTCTTT,CAWSVRGVRTEAFF
TRBJ2-4,.,TRBV10-2,few,TGCGCCAGCAGTGAGTCGTACGGGAAGGCCAAAAACATTCAGTACTTC,CASSESYGKAKNIQYF
TRBJ2-5,TRBD2,TRBV4-1,.,TGCGCCAGCAGCCACGGGACTAGCGGGGTCCAAGAGACCCAGTACTTC,CASSHGTSGVQETQYF
TRBJ2-3,.,TRBV5-1,.,TGCGCCAGCAGCTTAGAACCAGCTAGCACAGATACGCAGTATTTT,CASSLEPASTDTQYF
TRBJ1-4,.,TRBV27,.,TGTGCCAGCAGTCCGATTGCCGGGACGGATAATGAAAAACTGTTTTTT,CASSPIAGTDNEKLFF
TRBJ2-7,.,TRBV18,.,TGTGCCAGCTCACCCCAGGGTCGCGAGCAGTACTTC,CASSPQGREQYF
TRBJ2-2,.,TRBV29-1,.,TGCAGCGGAATAGGGAACACCGGGGAGCTGTTTTTT,CSGIGNTGELFF
TRBJ2-1,.,TRBV27,.,TGTGCCAGCAGTTTATCGCGAGGATCCTACAATGAGCAGTTCTTC,CASSLSRGSYNEQFF
TRBJ2-3,.,TRBV4-1,once,TGCGCCAGCAGCCAAGTCGGGACTGGCACAGATACGCAGTATTTT,CASSQVGTGTDTQYF
TRBJ2-7,.,TRBV9,.,TGTGCCAGCAGCGACCCACAGGGCTACGAGCAGTACTTC,CASSDPQGYEQYF
TRBJ2-7,TRBD2,TRBV29-1,.,TGCAGCGTTGAAGGGGGGGGTCCAGGGTCCACCTACGAGCAGTACTTC,CSVEGGGPGSTYEQYF
TRBJ2-7,.,TRBV4-2,.,TGTGCCAGCAGCCTCTCCGGGGAGGGGGACAACTCCTACGAGCAGTACTTC,CASSLSGEGDNSYEQYF
TRBJ1-4,.,TRBV5-5,.,TGTGCCAGCAGCTTCGGATGGGCCCCAATTGTCGGTACTAATGAAAAACTGTTTTTT,CASSFGWAPIVGTNEKLFF
TRBJ2-2,.,TRBV4-3,.,TGCGCCAGCAGCCAAGGACAAAGGGCGAACACCGGGGAGCTGTTTTTT,CASSQGQRANTGELFF
TRBJ2-1,TRBD1,TRBV5-1,.,TGCGCCAGCACCGAGCTGGACAGGGGGATCGATGAGCAGTTCTTC,CASTELDRGIDEQFF
TRBJ2-7,.,TRBV29-1,.,TGCAGCGTTTCCGGCCAGACGGACGAGCAGTACTTC,CSVSGQTDEQYF
TRBJ2-2,TRBD1,TRBV7-9,.,TGTGCCAGCAGCTTATCCAGGACAGGGGTTAACACCGGGGAGCTGTTTTTT,CASSLSRTGVNTGELFF
TRBJ1-1,.,TRBV2,.,TGTGCCAGCAGTGAATTTGCAGGGATGAACACTGAAGCTTTCTTT,CASSEFAGMNTEAFF
TRBJ2-4,TRBD1,TRBV7-9,.,TGTGCCAGCAGCTCACAACGGACAGGCTTAAACATTCAGTACTTC,CASSSQRTGLNIQYF
TRBJ1-5,TRBD1,TRBV5-6,.,TGTGCCAGCAGCTCGTCGGGACAGGGGAGTATTGAATCCCAGCATTTT,CASSSSGQGSIESQHF
TRBJ2-1,.,TRBV5-4,.,TGTGCCAGCAGCTTGGAATACGATGAGCAGTTCTTC,CASSLEYDEQFF
TRBJ2-7,.,TRBV5-6,.,TGTGCCAGCAGGTCCGCATCCTACGAGCAGTACTTC,CASRSASYEQYF